Below are 20 T cell receptor beta chains sequenced from a single sample in a study of Ad26.COV2.S vaccination and SARS-CoV-2 variants. The repertoire was sequenced with immunoSEQ multiplex PCR; TCRdb's copy has only in-frame clones and lacks some. The sample includes 250,000 or so clones, around 88% of them seen just once. Specified treatment: 15 to 20 received Ad26.COV2.S at low or high dose, single or two shots; 5 received placebo; per-sample allocation not given. Day 63 after the first injection of vaccine or placebo was the sampling time. This specimen was peripheral blood, taken in a trial of Ad26.COV2.S vaccine versus placebo. All receptors come from a person aged 18 to 65 who received the Ad26.COV2.S COVID-19 vaccine or a placebo.

The chain carries TRBV4-2 and TRBJ2-3; D is uncertain. Trimming pared 1 base from V and 1 base from J, leaving 6 bases between. The CDR3 runs 14 residues. CDR1 LGHNA and CDR2 YNFKEQ come from the germline V gene. CDR3 residues: CASSQGRGTDTQYF. The CDR3 DNA follows: TGTGCCAGCAGCCAAGGTCGGGGCACAGATACGCAGTATTTT.

This chain links TRBV27 with TRBJ1-6; D is uncertain. The CDR3 loop spans 16 amino acids. Germline V CDR1 and CDR2: MNHEY, SMNVEV (reference sequence). V was pared by 7 bases and J by 4 bases, with 17 bases between. The CDR3 coding sequence is TGTGCCAGCACCGCGGGAATCTACGGGTATAATTCACCCCTCCACTTT. It encodes CASTAGIYGYNSPLHF.

The chain employs TRBV5-1 and TRBJ1-1, with D maybe TRBD1 (5 bases). The CDR3 has 16 residues. With 2 bases removed from V and 0 bases from J, the gap between germline ends came to 14 bases. Looked up from germline, CDR1 is SGHRS and CDR2 is YFSETQ. The DNA for the CDR3 is TGCGCCAGCAGCTTTGAGGGAGGGGAGATGAACACTGAAGCTTTCTTT. The encoded protein is CASSFEGGEMNTEAFF.

The rearrangement uses TRBV11-3 and TRBJ2-5, with D possibly being TRBD1 or TRBD2 (6 bases each). Germline V gene data show CDR1 as SGHNT and CDR2 as YENEEA. Trimming took off 3 bases at V and 3 bases at J, with 20 bases between the two ends. This CDR3 comprises 17 residues. CDR3 nucleotide sequence: TGTGCCAGCAGCTTGGCAAGGGGGACTGGCAGAGAAGAGACCCAGTACTTC. Translation: CASSLARGTGREETQYF.

The gene calls are TRBV14 and TRBJ1-2; 8 bases agree with TRBD1. Germline CDR1 SGHDN, CDR2 FVKESK. V was pared by 4 bases and J by 2 bases, with 3 bases of the junction left unmatched. The CDR3 extends over 14 amino acids. The CDR3 spells CASSLGQGNYGYTF. In DNA form, the CDR3 reads TGTGCCAGCAGCCTCGGACAGGGCAACTATGGCTACACCTTC.

The V and J genes are TRBV5-4 and TRBJ1-6, with unresolved D. CDR1 is SGHNT, CDR2 YYREEE, per germline (reference sequence). The CDR3 covers 15 residues. The V gene lost 3 bases and the J gene lost 5 bases, with 12 bases spanning the gap. The CDR3 nucleotides read TGTGCCAGCAGCTCCGGACGGATAGATAATTCACCCCTCCACTTT. Amino acids: CASSSGRIDNSPLHF. Looking up the rest from reference TRBV5-4 and TRBJ1-6 gives the full variable domain: ETGVTQSPTHLIKTRGQQVTLRCSSQSGHNTVSWYQQALGQGPQFIFQYYREEENGRGNFPPRFSGLQFPNYSSELNVNALELDDSALYLCASSSGRIDNSPLHFGNGTRLTVT.

The chain recombines TRBV4-1 with TRBJ2-3; D is possibly TRBD1 or TRBD2 (5 bases each). V was clipped by 4 bases and J by 5 bases, with 28 bases between them. The CDR3 consists of 19 residues. Germline V lookup: CDR1 MGHRA, CDR2 YSYEKL. CDR3 bases: TGCGCCAGCAGCCCGACCCGTAGGGGAGTGGGCCCTGGTGGAGATACGCAGTATTTT. It encodes CASSPTRRGVGPGGDTQYF.

The chain combines TRBV11-1 with TRBJ1-2; D perhaps matches TRBD1 (5 bases). The germline V gene has CDR1 SGHAT and CDR2 FQDESV (reference sequence). This CDR3 comprises 14 residues. V was cut by 6 bases and J by 4 bases, with 15 bases left in between. Here the CDR3 reads CASRPTGVSYGYTF. In nucleotides, the CDR3 is TGTGCCAGCAGACCCACGGGGGTCAGCTATGGCTACACCTTC.

The chain is built from TRBV6-6 and TRBJ2-3, with TRBD2 matching 12 bases. This CDR3 has 15 amino acids. Looked up from germline, CDR1 is MNHNY and CDR2 is SVGAGI (reference sequence). V trimming: 6 bases; J trimming: 3 bases; junction bases outside the gene matches: 4. For the CDR3, the DNA is TGTGCCAGCAGGGCTAGCGGGGGGGCAACAGATACGCAGTATTTT. This gives the protein CASRASGGATDTQYF.

The chain combines TRBV18 with TRBJ1-5; D not certain. Trimming pared 4 bases from V and 5 bases from J, leaving 9 bases between. The CDR3 runs to 13 residues. CDR1 is KGHSH, CDR2 LQKENI, per germline. The CDR3 region is CASSLSVDQPQHF. CDR3 coding DNA: TGTGCCAGCTCACTTTCGGTGGATCAGCCCCAGCATTTT.

The count of this clone is one. The V call is TRBV3-1 (or the pseudogene TRBV3-2), the J call TRBJ1-5; no clear D gene. Germline loops: CDR1 LGHDT, CDR2 YNNKEL (reference sequence). The CDR3 is 17 amino acids. V was shortened by 6 bases and J by 2 bases, with 20 bases between the two germline ends. CDR3 DNA sequence: TGTGCCAGCAGGCCCGGTGGGCGGCTTGGGTGCAATCAGCCCCAGCATTTT. This sequence encodes CASRPGGRLGCNQPQHF.

In DNA form, the CDR3 reads TGTGCCAGCAGCTTAGCGCTCGGGACCCTTTCTGGCGCCGGGGAGCTGTTTTTT. It is translated as CASSLALGTLSGAGELFF. This chain uses TRBV7-2 with TRBJ2-2; tentatively, D is TRBD1 or TRBD2 (5 bases each). Germline loops: CDR1 SGHTA, CDR2 FQGNSA. With 0 bases removed from V and 6 bases from J, the gap between germline ends came to 20 bases. The CDR3 runs to 18 residues.

Note on this clone: Germline and junction disagree at one end, which may indicate a read error. CDR3 in amino acids: CASSYGGRNQPQHF. In nucleotides, the CDR3 is TGTGCCAGTAGTTACGGGGGACGCAATCAGCCCCAGCATTTT. This chain joins TRBV6-5 and TRBJ1-5; TRBD1 is a possible D gene (5 bases). CDR1 is MNHEY and CDR2 is SVGAGI in the germline V gene. CDR3 length equals 14 residues.

This clone appeared a single time. This chain connects TRBV5-4 to TRBJ2-7; D unclear. The germline gives CDR1 SGHNT, CDR2 YYREEE (reference sequence). The CDR3 has 15 residues. V was cut by 3 bases and J by 1 base, with 14 bases left in between. CDR3 in amino acids: CASSSLGRPSYEQYV. The CDR3 region has the DNA TGTGCCAGCAGCTCCCTTGGCAGACCATCCTACGAGCAGTACGTC.

V is TRBV6-1 and J is TRBJ2-3; TRBD2 matches 9 bases. Germline V gene sequence: CDR1 MNHNS, CDR2 SASEGT. The CDR3 is made up of 14 amino acids. V shed 5 bases and J 1 base; nucleotides not matched to a gene: 1. The CDR3 loop reads CASSWTSGTDTQYF. DNA for the CDR3: TGTGCCAGCAGTTGGACTAGCGGCACAGATACGCAGTATTTT.

The chain recombines TRBV7-2 with TRBJ1-4; D remains unclear. CDR3 length: 15 amino acids. Trimming shortened V by 6 bases and J by 7 bases, and 18 bases separated the two germline ends. Germline values: CDR1 SGHTA, CDR2 FQGNSA. CDR3 region: CASSRDLTWGEKLFF. The CDR3 DNA reads TGTGCCAGCAGTCGCGACCTGACCTGGGGTGAAAAACTGTTTTTT.

This chain uses TRBV4-2 with TRBJ1-1; 7 nucleotides agree with TRBD1. CDR3 size: 15 residues. The germline gives CDR1 LGHNA, CDR2 YNFKEQ. V trimming: 2 bases; J trimming: 5 bases; junction bases outside the gene matches: 8. The CDR3 DNA reads TGTGCCAGCAGCCAACCTGGACAGGTGGAGACTGAAGCTTTCTTT. Translating it yields CASSQPGQVETEAFF.

The gene calls are TRBV5-4 and TRBJ2-2; 10 bases fit TRBD1. CDR1 is SGHNT and CDR2 is YYREEE in the germline V gene (reference sequence). With V trimmed by 6 bases and J by 7 bases, 6 bases remained unmatched. The CDR3 extends over 14 amino acids. In DNA form, the CDR3 reads TGTGCCAGCACGAGGGACAGGGGTGTCGGGGAGCTGTTTTTT. Amino acid sequence: CASTRDRGVGELFF.

The gene calls are TRBV19 and TRBJ1-1; no clear D. Germline V gene lookup returns CDR1 LNHDA and CDR2 SQIVND (reference sequence). V lost 7 bases and J 4 bases, leaving 16 bases between the germline ends. CDR3 size: 14 residues. CDR3 nucleotide sequence: TGTGCCAGTAAAATCGGAGAGGGCTTCACTGAAGCTTTCTTT. This codes for CASKIGEGFTEAFF.

The V and J genes are TRBV15 and TRBJ1-3; 10 nucleotides agree with TRBD1. CDR1 LNHNV and CDR2 YYDKDF come from the germline V gene (reference sequence). This CDR3 has 15 residues. Germline trimming cut 1 base from V and 9 bases from J; bases unmatched to any gene: 6. CDR3 in amino acids: CATSRAGTGAGTIYF. The CDR3 coding sequence is TGTGCCACCAGCAGAGCGGGGACAGGGGCCGGCACCATATATTTT.